This T cell receptor (beta chain) was obtained from a study of cytotoxic CD8 clonotypes in ibrutinib-treated CLL. V lost 6 bases to trimming and J lost 5 bases, with 11 bases between them. The CDR3 spans 13 residues. CDR1 and CDR2 (germline): LNHDA, SQIVND (reference sequence). Study findings and constraints: Among the clonotypes, public ones were uncommon and contracted or held stable on treatment.

Produced via immunoSEQ multiplex PCR; TCRdb's table is partial and in-frame only. The data show approximately 74,000 clones, more than 70% seen once. As for this clone: Its antigen is as yet unknown.

V gene TRBV19 combines with J gene TRBJ1-5; weak D call: TRBD1 (5 bases). This TCR was sampled from a human donor with chronic lymphocytic leukemia. This sample comprised PBMCs, obtained at disease progression, from a patient treated with ibrutinib. The DNA for the CDR3 is TGTGCCAGTAGACAGGTCAGGGATCAGCCCCAGCATTTT. Protein: CASRQVRDQPQHF.